These 31 T cell receptor beta chains were all obtained from the same sample, sequenced in a study of cytomegalovirus exposure and HLA in healthy donors. This PCR relied on a set of 60 Vbeta primers and 13 Jbeta primers. Profiling relied on immunoSEQ multiplex PCR, and the TCRdb table lists in-frame clones only, not all of them. The table has approximately 75,000 clones, 80% to 90% seen once; the top ten hold 18%. Sequenced material: PBMCs. These receptors all stem from an older man in good health and CMV-seropositive.

V usage is TRBV28 and J usage is TRBJ2-5; the D is unclear. The CDR3 loop spans 16 amino acids. Germline V CDR1 and CDR2: MDHEN, SYDVKM. Trimming cost V 7 bases and J 2 bases, with 20 bases left between them. The CDR3 nucleotides are TGTGCCAGCACCCCTTATTTCCCAGCGTTACAAGAGACCCAGTACTTC. It codes for CASTPYFPALQETQYF.

The chain recombines TRBV30 with TRBJ2-7, with 13 bases fitting TRBD2. The V and J ends lost 2 bases and 2 bases, in that order; junction bases with no gene match: 9. This CDR3 is 17 amino acids long. The germline V gene has CDR1 GTSNPN and CDR2 SVGIG (reference sequence). Written as DNA, the CDR3 is TGTGCCTGGAGTCCGGGACTAGCGGGATCCGGCCCCTACGAGCAGTACTTC. Its translation: CAWSPGLAGSGPYEQYF.

The chain has TRBV10-2 and TRBJ1-3, with a possible D match to TRBD1 (5 bases). The CDR3 length is 14 residues. V was shortened by 3 bases and J by 2 bases, with 8 bases between the two germline ends. Germline V gene sequence: CDR1 WSHSY, CDR2 SAAADI. The DNA of the CDR3 is TGCGCCAGCAGTGACGGAGGGGCTGGAAACACCATATATTTT. Its translation: CASSDGGAGNTIYF.

CDR3 loop: CASRLSWEGDTQYF. Here the CDR3 DNA reads TGCGCCAGCAGATTGTCATGGGAGGGGGATACGCAGTATTTT. The chain employs TRBV5-1 and TRBJ2-3, with 7 bases identical to TRBD2. The germline V gene encodes CDR1 SGHRS and CDR2 YFSETQ. The CDR3 contains 14 residues. V lost 5 bases and J lost 6; bases outside the gene matches: 9. Combining the CDR3 with reference TRBV5-1 and TRBJ2-3 gives the whole variable domain KAGVTQTPRYLIKTRGQQVTLSCSPISGHRSVSWYQQTPGQGLQFLFEYFSETQRNKGNFPGRFSGRQFSNSRSEMNVSTLELGDSALYLCASRLSWEGDTQYFGPGTRLTVL.

The J gene is TRBJ1-6, the V gene TRBV6-5; 7 bases are shared with TRBD1. The germline CDR1 and CDR2 sequences are MNHEY and SVGAGI. The junction had 7 bases not matched to a gene; V was cut back by 4 bases and J by 7 bases. There are 15 residues in the CDR3. The CDR3 region is CASSSRQGLNSPLHF. Written as DNA, the CDR3 is TGTGCCAGCAGTTCCCGACAGGGATTAAATTCACCCCTCCACTTT.

The gene calls are TRBV5-4 and TRBJ2-7; 14 nucleotides line up with TRBD2. V gave up 1 base and J gave up 3 bases; unmatched junction bases: 9. Germline V CDR1 and CDR2: SGHNT, YYREEE (reference sequence). The CDR3 has 18 residues. The CDR3 region has the DNA TGTGCCAGCAGCTTGAGACTAGCGGGAGGGCCCACCGACTACGAGCAGTACTTC. Protein sequence: CASSLRLAGGPTDYEQYF.

This chain joins TRBV7-9 and TRBJ2-5, with 8 bases that match TRBD1. The CDR3 sequence is 14 residues long. V shed 4 bases, J shed 7 bases, and the junction held 8 bases outside the gene matches. CDR1 and CDR2 from the germline V gene are SEHNR and FQNEAQ (reference sequence). The CDR3 sequence: CASSSDRDHSTQYF. The CDR3 DNA sequence: TGTGCCAGCAGCTCGGACAGGGACCACTCGACCCAGTACTTC.

This chain connects TRBV6-5 to TRBJ2-3; 9 bases map to TRBD1. Germline trimming cut 4 bases from V and 8 bases from J; bases unmatched to any gene: 7. Germline-derived CDR1 and CDR2 are MNHEY and SVGAGI. This CDR3 is built from 14 residues. The CDR3 sequence is CASSSGQGRSTQYF. CDR3 DNA sequence: TGTGCCAGCAGTTCCGGACAGGGGAGAAGTACGCAGTATTTT.

The chain couples TRBV7-2 to TRBJ2-3; the match to TRBD2 covers 15 bases. V dropped 4 bases and J dropped 14; count of bases not matched to a gene: 7. Germline assignment: CDR1 SGHTA and CDR2 FQGNSA. The CDR3 is 14 residues long. CDR3 sequence: CASSSGLAGGQMYF. The CDR3, as DNA: TGTGCCAGCAGCTCGGGACTAGCGGGAGGTCAGATGTATTTT.

This chain connects TRBV30 to TRBJ1-5, with D possibly being TRBD1 (6 bases). The CDR3 has 13 amino acids. The V gene lost 3 bases and the J gene lost 6 bases, with 12 bases spanning the gap. CDR1 is GTSNPN and CDR2 is SVGIG in the germline V gene (reference sequence). This CDR3 is CAWSTGLSQPQHF. The CDR3 nucleotides are TGTGCCTGGAGCACAGGGCTAAGTCAGCCCCAGCATTTT.

The rearrangement joins TRBV7-6 to TRBJ2-5; TRBD1 agrees at 8 bases. The CDR3 totals 16 residues. J was trimmed by 6 bases and V by 1 base; bases with no gene match: 10. From germline, CDR1 is SGHVS and CDR2 FNYEAQ. For the CDR3, the DNA is TGTGCCAGCAGCTTAGAGCTGACAGGGGCGACGAAGACCCAGTACTTC. It is translated as CASSLELTGATKTQYF.

CDR3 coding DNA: TGTGCCAGCAGTTTTTGGGACAGTGAAAGCTACGAGCAGTACTTC. This sequence encodes CASSFWDSESYEQYF. The V gene is TRBV6-7, the J gene TRBJ2-7, with 7 nucleotides matching TRBD1. TRBV6-7 qualifies as an ORF whose function is uncertain. Trimming removed 4 bases from V and 3 bases from J; junction bases left unmatched: 9. The CDR3 runs to 15 residues.

This clone was observed a few times. The rearrangement joins TRBV6-5 to TRBJ1-1; 8 bases align to TRBD1. Germline V CDR1 and CDR2: MNHEY, SVGAGI. The CDR3 runs to 13 residues. V was pared by 6 bases and J by 7 bases, with 7 bases of the junction left unmatched. The CDR3 protein is CASSRLGTGEAFF. CDR3 coding DNA: TGTGCCAGCAGCCGACTCGGGACAGGTGAAGCTTTCTTT.

The chain uses TRBV5-1 and TRBJ1-5; D perhaps matches TRBD1 (5 bases). The CDR3 runs to 15 residues. The germline V and J ends were trimmed by 0 bases and 0 bases, with 7 bases remaining between them. In germline, CDR1 is SGHRS, CDR2 YFSETQ. In nucleotides, the CDR3 is TGCGCCAGCAGCTTGGCAGGGCATAGCAATCAGCCCCAGCATTTT. Protein: CASSLAGHSNQPQHF.

The V call is TRBV21-1, the J call TRBJ2-4; the D call in the table, TRBD2, was not verified against the DNA. TRBV21-1 is a recognized pseudogene. The CDR3 covers 16 residues. The CDR3 DNA is TGTGCCAGCAGCAAGGGGGAGGTTTTAGCCAAAAACATTCAGTACTTC. Translated: CASSKGEVLAKNIQYF.

The chain couples TRBV28 to TRBJ1-5, with 7 bases fitting TRBD1. The V gene end was trimmed by 6 bases and the J gene end by 3 bases; junction bases not matched to a gene: 8. The germline CDR1 and CDR2 sequences are MDHEN and SYDVKM. The CDR3 covers 15 residues. CDR3 residues: CASRTGTDLNQPQHF. CDR3 coding DNA: TGTGCCAGCAGGACCGGGACAGACCTCAATCAGCCCCAGCATTTT. The complete variable domain, with remaining parts taken from reference TRBV28 and TRBJ1-5, reads DVKVTQSSRYLVKRTGEKVFLECVQDMDHENMFWYRQDPGLGLRLIYFSYDVKMKEKGDIPEGYSVSREKKERFSLILESASTNQTSMYLCASRTGTDLNQPQHFGDGTRLSIL.

This clone has only one observation. The V gene is TRBV6-1, the J gene TRBJ1-2; maybe TRBD1 (5 bases). Deletions cut 1 base from V and 3 bases from J, with 9 bases between. From germline, CDR1 is MNHNS and CDR2 SASEGT. The CDR3 loop spans 14 amino acids. This CDR3 reads CASSEDDSHYGYTF. The CDR3, as DNA: TGTGCCAGCAGTGAAGACGACAGCCACTATGGCTACACCTTC.

The gene calls are TRBV21-1 and TRBJ1-5; TRBD1 is the table's D call and was not checked against the DNA. TRBV21-1 counts as a pseudogene. The CDR3 extends over 21 amino acids. In DNA, the CDR3 is TGTGCCAGCAGCAAAGAAATCGTAGGAGGACAGGGGGAGAATAGCAATCAGCCCCAGCATTTT. Translation gives CASSKEIVGGQGENSNQPQHF.

V and J are TRBV5-1 and TRBJ2-1; tentatively, D is TRBD1 (6 bases). The CDR3 is 15 residues long. Germline V gene lookup returns CDR1 SGHRS and CDR2 YFSETQ. The V gene lost 0 bases and the J gene lost 5 bases, with 12 bases spanning the gap. The CDR3 nucleotides read TGCGCCAGCAGCTTGGCCGGGACATCCGACAATGAGCAGTTCTTC. It translates to CASSLAGTSDNEQFF.

This chain uses TRBV5-1 with TRBJ2-1; 11 bases align to TRBD2. Germline V gene lookup returns CDR1 SGHRS and CDR2 YFSETQ. Unmatched junction bases numbered 10, after V lost 3 bases and J lost 8 bases. This CDR3 spans 16 amino acids. This CDR3 reads CASSWSTSGSGDEQFF. The CDR3 DNA reads TGCGCCAGCAGCTGGAGTACTAGCGGGAGTGGCGATGAGCAGTTCTTC.

The rearrangement links TRBV27 to TRBJ2-5, with a weak D call TRBD2 (6 bases). The germline V and J ends were trimmed by 3 bases and 0 bases, with 8 bases remaining between them. From germline, CDR1 is MNHEY and CDR2 SMNVEV (reference sequence). The CDR3 extends over 14 amino acids. The CDR3 sequence: CASSFTGDQETQYF. The CDR3 nucleotides read TGTGCCAGCAGTTTTACGGGGGACCAAGAGACCCAGTACTTC.

This clone was counted a single time. This chain connects TRBV7-9 to TRBJ2-7; TRBD2 aligns across 7 bases. V trimming: 1 base; J trimming: 0 bases; junction bases outside the gene matches: 3. The V gene's germline CDR1 is SEHNR and CDR2 FQNEAQ (reference sequence). The CDR3 is 15 residues long. The CDR3 DNA follows: TGTGCCAGCAGCTTAGGCGGGACTACCTCCTACGAGCAGTACTTC. Protein: CASSLGGTTSYEQYF.

The J gene is TRBJ2-4, the V gene TRBV9, with 7 positions matching TRBD1. The CDR3 runs 14 residues. The V segment lost 3 bases and the J segment 5 bases; nucleotides outside the gene matches: 5. From germline, CDR1 is SGDLS and CDR2 YYNGEE. CDR3 nucleotide sequence: TGTGCCAGCAGCGAAGGGGGCGCCCAAAACATTCAGTACTTC. This sequence encodes CASSEGGAQNIQYF.

This chain links TRBV9 with TRBJ2-2, with 15 bases aligning to TRBD2. Germline CDR1 SGDLS, CDR2 YYNGEE. The CDR3 consists of 21 residues. V was pared by 4 bases and J by 2 bases, with 15 bases of the junction left unmatched. CDR3 sequence: CASSLGTSGGSLILNTGELFF. The CDR3 nucleotides read TGTGCCAGCAGCCTCGGGACTAGCGGGGGGTCCCTGATTTTAAACACCGGGGAGCTGTTTTTT.

This chain links TRBV7-9 with TRBJ1-3; no definite D call. V was pared by 3 bases and J by 0 bases, with 12 bases between. Per germline, CDR1 SEHNR and CDR2 FQNEAQ (reference sequence). The CDR3 sequence is 16 residues long. As DNA, the CDR3 is TGTGCCAGCAGCTTCGAACAGTCGAGCTCTGGAAACACCATATATTTT. Protein: CASSFEQSSSGNTIYF. The whole variable domain, remainder taken from reference TRBV7-9 and TRBJ1-3, is DTGVSQNPRHKITKRGQNVTFRCDPISEHNRLYWYRQTLGQGPEFLTYFQNEAQLEKSRLLSDRFSAERPKGSFSTLEIQRTEQGDSAMYLCASSFEQSSSGNTIYFGEGSWLTVV.

The gene calls are TRBV5-4 and TRBJ2-1; no reliable D call. The CDR3 is made up of 15 amino acids. Germline assignment: CDR1 SGHNT and CDR2 YYREEE (reference sequence). The V end lost 2 bases, the J end lost 6 bases, and 15 bases lay between the germline ends. CDR3: CASSFPSSLLNEQFF. The CDR3 DNA reads as TGTGCCAGCAGCTTCCCTAGTAGTCTCCTCAATGAGCAGTTCTTC.

A few counts support this clone. V gene TRBV6-5 combines with J gene TRBJ2-3; D possibly corresponds to TRBD2 (5 bases). V lost 7 bases to trimming and J lost 2 bases, with 13 bases between them. Germline-derived CDR1 and CDR2 are MNHEY and SVGAGI. The CDR3 is made up of 14 amino acids. CDR3 coding DNA: TGTGCCAGCATGGTTAGCGTACACACAGATACGCAGTATTTT. Residues: CASMVSVHTDTQYF.

This sequence joins TRBV25-1 and TRBJ1-5, with a tentative D call TRBD1 (6 bases). The CDR3 spans 15 residues. CDR1 is MGHDK and CDR2 is SYGVNS in the germline V gene. Deletions cut 6 bases from V and 3 bases from J, with 15 bases between. The CDR3 sequence is CASSHSDRPNQPQHF. The CDR3 DNA sequence: TGTGCCAGCAGCCACTCGGACAGACCCAATCAGCCCCAGCATTTT.

The chain carries TRBV11-1 and TRBJ2-7; 8 bases agree with TRBD1. CDR1 is SGHAT, CDR2 FQDESV, per germline (reference sequence). With V trimmed by 5 bases and J by 6 bases, 6 bases remained unmatched. CDR3 size: 13 residues. The CDR3 DNA reads TGTGCCAGCAGCGCGGGACAGGCGGGCGAGCAGTACTTC. Translated: CASSAGQAGEQYF. Together with reference TRBV11-1 and TRBJ2-7, the CDR3 gives the full variable domain: EAEVAQSPRYKITEKSQAVAFWCDPISGHATLYWYRQILGQGPELLVQFQDESVVDDSQLPKDRFSAERLKGVDSTLKIQPAELGDSAMYLCASSAGQAGEQYFGPGTRLTVT.

This chain joins TRBV6-1 and TRBJ2-5, with 8 bases matching TRBD1. The J call may not be correct, given that the DNA end is closer to TRBJ2-7. There are 15 residues in the CDR3. The germline gives CDR1 MNHNS, CDR2 SASEGT. The CDR3 reads CASSEAGTGRYEQYF. As DNA, the CDR3 is TGTGCCAGCAGTGAAGCTGGGACAGGCCGCTACGAGCAGTACTTC.

Judged by abundance, this clone is medium-sized. The J gene is TRBJ2-2, the V gene TRBV4-2; D is ambiguous. From germline, CDR1 is LGHNA and CDR2 YNFKEQ. Trimming left V 5 bases short and J 6 bases short, with 7 bases between. The CDR3 has 12 amino acids. The CDR3, as DNA: TGTGCCAGCAGCTCCTTATCCGGGGAGCTGTTTTTT. Encoded protein: CASSSLSGELFF.